A single sample gave rise to the 4 T cell receptor beta chains below, sequenced in a study of T cell responses to AZD1222 COVID-19 vaccine. Sequenced by immunoSEQ multiplex PCR; TCRdb stores in-frame clones only, minus some. The sample records roughly 85,000 clones, around nine tenths being singletons. The starting material was peripheral blood, obtained 28 days after the second AZD1222 dose. These receptor sequences come from an adult who received the AZD1222 COVID-19 vaccine.

The chain is built from TRBV30 and TRBJ2-7; D is possibly TRBD2 (5 bases). Trimming left V 1 base short and J 5 bases short, with 15 bases between. This CDR3 contains 14 residues. The germline V gene encodes CDR1 GTSNPN and CDR2 SVGIG (reference sequence). CDR3 amino acids: CAWSGGPVGDEQYF. The CDR3 DNA reads TGTGCCTGGAGTGGCGGTCCCGTCGGGGACGAGCAGTACTTC. The full variable domain, its missing parts supplied by reference TRBV30 and TRBJ2-7, is SQTIHQWPATLVQPVGSPLSLECTVEGTSNPNLYWYRQAAGRGLQLLFYSVGIGQISSEVPQNLSASRPQDRQFILSSKKLLLSDSGFYLCAWSGGPVGDEQYFGPGTRLTVT.

This chain joins TRBV6-5 and TRBJ2-2; D is ambiguous. CDR1 is MNHEY and CDR2 is SVGAGI in the germline V gene. With 6 bases removed from V and 3 bases from J, the gap between germline ends came to 14 bases. CDR3 size: 15 residues. The CDR3 DNA sequence: TGTGCCAGCAGCACGAACCCAACAGACACCGGGGAGCTGTTTTTT. Amino acids: CASSTNPTDTGELFF.

This clone showed up just a few times. The rearrangement joins TRBV19 to TRBJ1-1; no reliable D call. The CDR3 has 16 amino acids. The V gene's germline CDR1 is LNHDA and CDR2 SQIVND (reference sequence). V lost 7 bases and J 3 bases, leaving 21 bases between the germline ends. The CDR3 region is CASIRDMRGVYTEAFF. Written as DNA, the CDR3 is TGTGCCAGTATACGAGACATGAGAGGTGTCTACACTGAAGCTTTCTTT.

The rearrangement uses TRBV7-9 and TRBJ2-7, with unresolved D. Germline assignment: CDR1 SEHNR and CDR2 FQNEAQ (reference sequence). V was pared by 7 bases and J by 5 bases, with 18 bases between. CDR3 length: 14 residues. The CDR3 bases are TGTGCCAGCACCCACGGCCCTACCCCGCACGAGCAGTACTTC. Encoded protein: CASTHGPTPHEQYF.